One sample yielded the 16 T cell receptor beta chains listed below, sequenced in a study of monozygotic twins with inflammatory bowel disease. TCRdb reanalyzed the 5' RACE reads and collapses them to one entry per CDR3 protein, without DNA. This sample's table has over 35,000 distinct CDR3 sequences. The specimen sequenced was blood. These TCRs come from a human donor with ulcerative colitis or Crohn's disease, or a healthy co-twin of an affected twin (not recorded which).

The chain has TRBV3-1 and TRBJ2-7. The germline V gene has CDR1 LGHDT and CDR2 YNNKEL (reference sequence). The CDR3 extends over 12 amino acids. The chain's CDR3 is CASSSDFYEQYF.

The genes are TRBV5-1 and TRBJ1-1; the TCRdb D gene call, TRBD1, has no DNA to confirm it. The CDR3 contains 15 residues. The germline gives CDR1 SGHRS, CDR2 YFSETQ. This CDR3 reads CASSYSEGWNTEAFF.

The V gene is TRBV27, the J gene TRBJ1-2; TCRdb's D gene call, TRBD1, goes unchecked for lack of DNA. The CDR3 is 16 residues long. CDR1 is MNHEY, CDR2 SMNVEV, per germline (reference sequence). The CDR3: CASRRTGRSGNYGYTF.

The chain employs TRBV5-1 and TRBJ2-2; checking the TCRdb D call of TRBD2 is not possible without DNA. CDR3 size: 16 residues. In germline, CDR1 is SGHRS, CDR2 YFSETQ. CDR3: CASSLQSSGATGELFF.

The rearrangement joins TRBV5-1 to TRBJ2-5; the D gene TCRdb calls, TRBD2, cannot be checked with no DNA. Germline V gene sequence: CDR1 SGHRS, CDR2 YFSETQ. The CDR3 totals 14 residues. CDR3 residues: CASSLGGSRETQYF.

The chain uses TRBV20-1 and TRBJ2-1; TCRdb selects TRBD1, and the lack of DNA leaves this call unchecked. Germline-derived CDR1 and CDR2 are DFQATT and SNEGSKA (reference sequence). This CDR3 has 14 residues. CDR3 protein: CSASSGGAPNEQFF.

The V call is TRBV10-3, the J call TRBJ2-7; the D call from TCRdb, TRBD1, cannot be confirmed without DNA. CDR3 length equals 14 residues. Germline lookup yields CDR1 ENHRY and CDR2 SYGVKD. CDR3 sequence: CAISPRQGSDEQYF.

V usage is TRBV5-6 and J usage is TRBJ1-5; TCRdb indicates TRBD1, and absent DNA this call remains unverified. The CDR3 covers 17 residues. Germline CDR1 and CDR2: SGHDT and YYEEEE. This CDR3 reads CASSLGGDSLVRQPQHF.

CDR3 sequence reads: CASSLVGRNNEKLFF. The rearrangement uses TRBV7-2 and TRBJ1-4; TCRdb lists TRBD1, though no DNA is available to test this call. CDR3 length: 15 residues. In germline, CDR1 is SGHTA, CDR2 FQGNSA.

CDR3 sequence: CASSIGSYTGELFF. The chain is built from TRBV11-2 and TRBJ2-2. The CDR3 has 14 amino acids. The germline gives CDR1 SGHAT, CDR2 FQNNGV.

The chain combines TRBV5-1 with TRBJ1-3; the TCRdb call, TRBD1, lacks DNA for checking. CDR1 and CDR2 (germline): SGHRS, YFSETQ. The CDR3 consists of 15 residues. The CDR3 spells CASSLDTGSGNTIYF.

The CDR3 sequence is CASSSAGTIIYEQFF. The J gene is TRBJ2-1, the V gene TRBV6-5; the TCRdb D gene call, TRBD2, has no DNA to confirm it. This CDR3 spans 15 amino acids. Looked up from germline, CDR1 is MNHEY and CDR2 is SVGAGI.

The chain joins TRBV5-1 to TRBJ1-1; TCRdb picks TRBD1, but there is no DNA to check that call. Germline V lookup: CDR1 SGHRS, CDR2 YFSETQ. The CDR3 runs to 14 residues. The chain's CDR3 is CASSPTGVDTEAFF.

V is TRBV30 and J is TRBJ1-3. Per germline, CDR1 GTSNPN and CDR2 SVGIG (reference sequence). This CDR3 comprises 13 residues. CDR3 region: CAWSLHSGNTIYF.

The chain has TRBV12-3 or TRBV12-4 and TRBJ1-6; TCRdb selects TRBD1, and the lack of DNA leaves this call unchecked. The CDR3 runs 15 residues. This CDR3 is CASSPQGNHNSPLHF.

This chain joins TRBV6-2 or TRBV6-3 and TRBJ1-1; the TCRdb call, TRBD1, lacks DNA for checking. Per the germline V gene, CDR1 is MNHEY and CDR2 is SVGEGT. The CDR3 length is 13 residues. The CDR3 sequence: CASMEGARTEAFF.